This T cell receptor (beta chain) came from a study of PD-1 blockade in classical Hodgkin lymphoma (dated by TCRdb to about 2020). At the level of the whole study: Nivolumab dosing was 3 mg/kg intravenously every 2 weeks, continuing until either disease progression or unacceptable toxicity. To define a peripheral blood immune signature of response to PD-1 blockade in classical Hodgkin lymphoma, the study combined TCR beta sequencing with CyTOF. The paper's findings and limits, for the study overall: Among trial patients, those achieving complete response had baseline diversity similar to that of newly diagnosed patients, while diversity was significantly lower in partial responders and progressors. A significant rise by C4D1 was seen in CD4+ but not CD8+ TCR diversity (p=0.0027 vs p=0.16), with the rise being most apparent in complete responders (p=0.02). Newly diagnosed patients were reported to have lower baseline TCR diversity than healthy donors, and relapsed/refractory patients were reported to have lower baseline TCR diversity still. The study was restricted to a single clinical trial cohort, and the causes of repertoire differences, possibly disease activity or prior therapy, were left undefined. Patients starting nivolumab less than 1 year after ASCT had lower diversity and were excluded from later analyses to avoid confounding by immune reconstitution.

In the paper's terms, the time point label means: cycle 2 day 1 (C2D1) of nivolumab. Relapse after autologous stem cell transplantation had occurred in all trial patients, and cohorts A, B and C were distinguished by prior brentuximab vedotin exposure. The trial cohort included around 56 patients with relapsed/refractory classical Hodgkin lymphoma, and each patient had a best overall response of complete response, partial response or progressive disease. Single-agent nivolumab was administered to trial patients in the multi-cohort phase II CheckMate 205 trial. An independent review committee assessed best overall response by applying the 2007 International Working Group response criteria. Trial PBMCs were obtained immediately prior to nivolumab initiation (C1D1) and on therapy at cycle 2 day 1 and cycle 4 day 1. After peripheral blood was drawn into 8 mL Vacutainer Cell Preparation Tubes, PBMCs were isolated by centrifugation and then cryopreserved.

Genomic DNA was isolated using the Qiagen DNeasy kit from unsorted PBMCs as well as from negatively selected CD4+ and CD8+ fractions. Amplification of TCR beta CDR3 regions was done by immunoSEQ multiplex PCR with primers that anneal to V and J segments. A synthetic immune receptor repertoire was used to minimize amplification bias, and any residual bias was removed computationally once sequencing was done. The study's processing was this. Repertoire diversity was quantified as the Shannon entropy index using custom Python scripts. Unsorted, CD4+ and CD8+ repertoires were examined separately, except in combined analyses, for which CD4+ and CD8+ sequences were merged in silico. Clonal expansion was defined as a frequency increase of at least 2-fold after treatment compared with C1D1, and clones undetected at baseline were assigned a pseudocount of 0.5. Singleton clones were defined as clones with 0 or 1 copy at C1D1, and non-singleton clones were defined as clones with 2 or more copies. Clones expanded in unsorted samples were labelled as CD4+, CD8+ or unknown by matching protein sequences in sorted samples from the same patient. Wilcoxon tests on paired samples were used to test diversity changes from C1D1 to C4D1. TCRdb's version of the immuneACCESS table is confined to in-frame rearrangements and falls short of the full clone set. An unresolved V gene accounts for under half of the shortfall where checked; the remainder is of unknown origin. V and J calls and clone size are given by that table; D and trimming were obtained from the DNA. Here the sample has tens of thousands of clones; approximately 70% occur a single time. Roughly 16% of the sample goes to the ten largest clones.

As concerns this clone: This receptor's antigen is unknown. Base quality data are lacking; no much larger clone is found one base away.

Measured from the cysteine to the phenylalanine, the CDR3 is 22 residues long. Left in the record is the CDR3 DNA by itself, 66 bases read in frame from the first base. Cut back by 0 bases and 1 base, the V and J ends lie 29 bases apart. The germline V gene encodes CDR1 MRHNA and CDR2 SNTAGT. Source: peripheral blood mononuclear cells (PBMCs), taken before the second cycle of nivolumab. This clonotype was obtained from a human donor with classical Hodgkin lymphoma. Recombination connected TRBV6-4 to TRBJ2-3; the best D guess is TRBD1, with 5 bases matching. The CDR3 reads as follows: CASSDSGWPARLGAWGTDTQYF. The DNA is TGTGCCAGCAGTGACTCTGGATGGCCCGCACGGCTAGGGGCGTGGGGCACAGATACGCAGTATTTT.